The 5 T cell receptor beta chains given below trace back to one sample, sequenced in a study of T cells in Graves' hyperthyroidism and ophthalmopathy. RNA transcripts gave rise to amplified TCR beta CDR3 regions. Primed by the HTBI set, a first-round RT-PCR was run on the TCR CDR3. TCRdb called the multiplex PCR reads again in MiXCR, with one record for every CDR3 protein. This sample yields roughly 520,000 distinct CDR3 sequences, of which around a quarter are seen a single time; roughly 10% belongs to the top ten. The sample consisted of blood. Receptors were obtained from a woman in her 30s with Graves' ophthalmopathy.

The CDR3 region is CASSLEGSEQYF. For the CDR3, the DNA is TGTGCCAGCAGTTTGGAAGGGAGTGAGCAGTACTTC. J is TRBJ2-7 and V is TRBV12-3 or TRBV12-4; possibly TRBD2 for D (5 bases). The V gene lost 3 bases and the J gene lost 7 bases, with 10 bases spanning the gap. The CDR3 is 12 residues long.

The chain is built from TRBV12-3 or TRBV12-4 and TRBJ1-1, with 7 positions matching TRBD1. Losses at the gene ends were 6 bases for V and 5 bases for J; bases not matched to a gene: 9. This CDR3 contains 14 residues. This CDR3 is CASSRTGVTTEAFF. As DNA, the CDR3 is TGTGCCAGCAGCCGGACAGGCGTTACGACTGAAGCTTTCTTT.

This clonotype is a singleton in its sample. The J gene is TRBJ1-5, the V gene TRBV7-9; a possible D gene is TRBD1 (6 bases). The CDR3 loop spans 14 amino acids. Looked up from germline, CDR1 is SEHNR and CDR2 is FQNEAQ (reference sequence). Trimming took 7 bases from V and 2 from J, leaving 12 bases between them. The CDR3 DNA reads TGTGCCAGCACGACGGGGGGCGGCAATCAGCCCCAGCATTTT. Translated: CASTTGGGNQPQHF.

This clonotype was found many times. J is TRBJ1-2 and V is TRBV6-5; 10 bases agree with TRBD1. The V and J ends lost 4 bases and 3 bases, in that order; junction bases with no gene match: 5. CDR3 length equals 15 residues. Germline V gene data show CDR1 as MNHEY and CDR2 as SVGAGI. The CDR3 loop reads CASSWGQGSYYGYTF. The CDR3 coding sequence is TGTGCCAGCAGTTGGGGACAGGGGAGTTACTATGGCTACACCTTC.

This clonotype was seen many times. V is TRBV10-3 and J is TRBJ1-5; D is ambiguous. In germline, CDR1 is ENHRY, CDR2 SYGVKD. The CDR3 has 13 residues. Trimming took 1 base from V and 7 from J, leaving 8 bases between them. This CDR3 is CAISELGGQPQHF. The CDR3 coding sequence is TGTGCCATCAGTGAGTTAGGAGGACAGCCCCAGCATTTT.